The next 10 T cell receptor beta chains were all read from a single sample in a study of regulatory T cells in long-lasting Graves disease. Time point denoted: newly diagnosed GD, antithyroid drugs for less than 3 months. From RNA extracted from PBMCs, the TCR library was made. CDR3-region Arm-PCR and iRepertoire HTBI primers produced the TCR beta libraries. TCRdb ran MiXCR on the multiplex PCR reads and lists one entry per CDR3 protein. The sample consists of 250,000 or so distinct CDR3 sequences, just over 20% of them appearing once. The sequenced sample was peripheral blood mononuclear cells (PBMCs), obtained at new diagnosis, from a patient treated with antithyroid drugs. The receptors shown here come from a female donor with Graves disease.

This clonotype was seen repeatedly, ten times or more. The chain employs TRBV7-2 and TRBJ1-4; 8 nucleotides agree with TRBD1. This CDR3 comprises 15 residues. Germline trimming cut 2 bases from V and 8 bases from J; bases unmatched to any gene: 7. Germline V gene sequence: CDR1 SGHTA, CDR2 FQGNSA. The CDR3 loop is CASSLMGTGEEKLFF. In DNA, the CDR3 is TGTGCCAGCAGCTTAATGGGGACAGGAGAGGAAAAACTGTTTTTT.

On this clonotype: Relative to the germline gene, one junction end is altered; a read error may explain this. V is TRBV19 and J is TRBJ2-5; 7 nucleotides align to TRBD1. This CDR3 comprises 13 residues. CDR1 is LNHDA, CDR2 SQIVND, per germline (reference sequence). CDR3 protein: CASSLQGQETQCF. CDR3 DNA: TGTGCCAGTAGTCTACAGGGGCAGGAGACCCAGTGCTTC. Looking up the rest from reference TRBV19 and TRBJ2-5 gives the full variable domain: DGGITQSPKYLFRKEGQNVTLSCEQNLNHDAMYWYRQDPGQGLRLIYYSQIVNDFQKGDIAEGYSVSREKKESFPLTVTSAQKNPTAFYLCASSLQGQETQCFGPGTRLLVL.

This clonotype was counted ten times or more. This rearrangement joins TRBV10-1 to TRBJ2-3, with 11 nucleotides matching TRBD2. Germline CDR1 WNHNN, CDR2 SYGVQD (reference sequence). The CDR3 contains 16 residues. With V trimmed by 8 bases and J by 2 bases, 9 bases remained unmatched. As DNA, the CDR3 is TGCGCCAGCGGCGGCCTAGCGGGAGGCCTCACAGATACGCAGTATTTT. The encoded protein is CASGGLAGGLTDTQYF.

This clonotype was seen at least ten times. This chain uses TRBV11-3 with TRBJ2-1; D unclear. The CDR3 length is 13 residues. The V gene lost 0 bases and the J gene lost 7 bases, with 7 bases spanning the gap. Germline V lookup: CDR1 SGHNT, CDR2 YENEEA. The DNA for the CDR3 is TGTGCCAGCAGCTTAGAAGTTCGGAATGAGCAGTTCTTC. It yields the protein CASSLEVRNEQFF.

Of note for this clonotype: Germline is not matched at one junction end, which may reflect a read error. The rearrangement joins TRBV3-1 to TRBJ2-7, with 7 bases matching TRBD1. Germline loops: CDR1 LGHDT, CDR2 YNNKEL (reference sequence). This CDR3 has 13 amino acids. The CDR3 bases are TGTGCCAGCAGCCAAGGACAGGGTTTCGAGCAGTGCTTC. Translating it yields CASSQGQGFEQCF.

The chain carries TRBV18 and TRBJ1-1; TRBD1 is a possible D gene (5 bases). Germline assignment: CDR1 KGHSH and CDR2 LQKENI. The CDR3 covers 12 residues. V lost 1 base to trimming and J lost 7 bases, with 7 bases between them. The CDR3 loop is CASSPRDGEAFF. The DNA of the CDR3 is TGTGCCAGCTCACCACGGGACGGTGAAGCTTTCTTT.

This chain joins TRBV9 and TRBJ1-2, with 12 positions matching TRBD1. The CDR3 has 17 residues. V lost 0 bases and J lost 4; bases outside the gene matches: 7. Germline CDR1 reads SGDLS; CDR2 reads YYNGEE. Here the CDR3 reads CASSVGGQGAFSYGYTF. CDR3 DNA sequence: TGTGCCAGCAGCGTAGGGGGACAGGGGGCGTTTAGCTATGGCTACACCTTC.

The J gene is TRBJ1-5, the V gene TRBV6-1; 10 bases line up with TRBD1. The V gene's germline CDR1 is MNHNS and CDR2 SASEGT. Trimming at V came to 6 bases and at J to 11 bases, leaving 10 bases not matched to a gene. The CDR3 spans 14 residues. CDR3 nucleotides: TGTGCCAGCAGGGTAGACAGGGGGCCCGGGGCCCAGCATTTT. Its translation: CASRVDRGPGAQHF.

There are many counts of this clonotype. The CDR3 loop is CASSPRAGDNQPQHF. CDR3 coding DNA: TGTGCCAGCAGTCCCCGGGCAGGCGACAATCAGCCCCAGCATTTT. The chain couples TRBV6-1 to TRBJ1-5; D remains unclear. V was pared by 5 bases and J by 3 bases, with 14 bases between. Germline V lookup: CDR1 MNHNS, CDR2 SASEGT. This CDR3 region has 15 residues.

This clonotype was detected ten times or more. The CDR3 bases are TGCAGTGCTAGAGGCCTGGGTACCGTGGACGAGCAGTACTTC. Encoded protein: CSARGLGTVDEQYF. This chain links TRBV20-1 with TRBJ2-7; D unresolved. V dropped 1 base and J dropped 5 bases, with 15 bases sitting between them. This CDR3 spans 14 amino acids. The V gene's germline CDR1 is DFQATT and CDR2 SNEGSKA (reference sequence).